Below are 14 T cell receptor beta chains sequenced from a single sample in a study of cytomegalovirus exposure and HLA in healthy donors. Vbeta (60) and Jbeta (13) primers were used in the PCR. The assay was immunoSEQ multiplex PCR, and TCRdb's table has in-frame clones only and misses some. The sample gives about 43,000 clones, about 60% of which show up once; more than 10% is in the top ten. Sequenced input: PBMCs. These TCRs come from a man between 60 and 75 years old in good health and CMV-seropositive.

Written as DNA, the CDR3 is TGTGCCAGCAGCCTCCAGACAGGGTACGTTCCAGATACGCAGTATTTT. It specifies CASSLQTGYVPDTQYF. This sequence joins TRBV7-9 and TRBJ2-3; 7 bases line up with TRBD1. V lost 5 bases and J lost 4; bases outside the gene matches: 12. CDR1 SEHNR and CDR2 FQNEAQ come from the germline V gene (reference sequence). This CDR3 contains 16 residues.

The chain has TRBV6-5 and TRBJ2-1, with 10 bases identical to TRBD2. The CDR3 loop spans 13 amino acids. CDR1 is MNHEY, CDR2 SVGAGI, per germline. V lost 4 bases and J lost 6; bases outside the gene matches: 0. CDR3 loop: CASSWTSGNEQFF. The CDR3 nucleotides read TGTGCCAGCAGTTGGACTAGCGGCAATGAGCAGTTCTTC.

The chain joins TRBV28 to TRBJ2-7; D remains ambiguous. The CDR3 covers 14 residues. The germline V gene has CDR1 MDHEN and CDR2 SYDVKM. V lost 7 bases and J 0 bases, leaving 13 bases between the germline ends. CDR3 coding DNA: TGTGCCAGCACCATGACATTTGGCTCCTACGAGCAGTACTTC. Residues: CASTMTFGSYEQYF.

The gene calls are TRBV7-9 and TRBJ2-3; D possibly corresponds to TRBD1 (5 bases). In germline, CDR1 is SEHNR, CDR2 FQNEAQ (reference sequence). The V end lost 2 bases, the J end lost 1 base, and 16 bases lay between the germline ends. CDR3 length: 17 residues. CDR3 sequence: CASSLLVTDLGTDTQYF. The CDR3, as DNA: TGTGCCAGCAGCTTACTCGTGACAGACCTGGGCACAGATACGCAGTATTTT.

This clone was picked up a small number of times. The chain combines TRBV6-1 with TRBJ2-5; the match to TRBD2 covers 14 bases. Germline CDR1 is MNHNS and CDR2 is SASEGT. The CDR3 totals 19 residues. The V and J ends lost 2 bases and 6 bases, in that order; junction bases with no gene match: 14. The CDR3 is CASSERRLAGGPGRKTQYF. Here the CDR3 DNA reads TGTGCCAGCAGTGAAAGGAGACTAGCGGGAGGGCCGGGGAGAAAGACCCAGTACTTC.

The CDR3 DNA reads as TGTGCCATCAGTGAGACCAGACAGAACACTGAAGCTTTCTTT. The encoded protein is CAISETRQNTEAFF. This chain joins TRBV10-3 and TRBJ1-1, with no clear D. The germline V gene encodes CDR1 ENHRY and CDR2 SYGVKD. Trimming removed 2 bases at V and 1 base at J, with 8 bases between. The CDR3 contains 14 residues.

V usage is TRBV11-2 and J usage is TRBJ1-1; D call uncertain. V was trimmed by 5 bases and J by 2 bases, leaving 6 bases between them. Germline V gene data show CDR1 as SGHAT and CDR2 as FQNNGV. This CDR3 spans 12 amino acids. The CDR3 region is CASSPSNTEAFF. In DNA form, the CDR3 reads TGTGCCAGCAGCCCCAGTAACACTGAAGCTTTCTTT.

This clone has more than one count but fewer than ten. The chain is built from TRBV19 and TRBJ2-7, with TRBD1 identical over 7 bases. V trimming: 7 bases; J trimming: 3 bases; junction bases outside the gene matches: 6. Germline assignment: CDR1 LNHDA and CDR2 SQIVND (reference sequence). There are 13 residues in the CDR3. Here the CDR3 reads CASKPGQSYEQYF. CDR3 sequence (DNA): TGTGCCAGTAAACCGGGACAGAGCTACGAGCAGTACTTC.

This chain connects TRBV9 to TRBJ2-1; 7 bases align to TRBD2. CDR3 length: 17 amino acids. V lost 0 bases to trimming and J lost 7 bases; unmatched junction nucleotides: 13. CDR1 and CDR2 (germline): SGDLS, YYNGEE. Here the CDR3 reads CASSVVRGGRERNEQFF. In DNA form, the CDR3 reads TGTGCCAGCAGCGTAGTAAGGGGAGGGCGGGAGCGGAATGAGCAGTTCTTC.

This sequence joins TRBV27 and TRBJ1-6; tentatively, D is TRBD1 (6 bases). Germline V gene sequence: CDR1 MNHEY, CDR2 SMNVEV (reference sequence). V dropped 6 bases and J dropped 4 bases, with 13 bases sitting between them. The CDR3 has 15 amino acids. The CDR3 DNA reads TGTGCCAGCAGCCTGAACAGGGAATATAATTCACCCCTCCACTTT. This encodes CASSLNREYNSPLHF.

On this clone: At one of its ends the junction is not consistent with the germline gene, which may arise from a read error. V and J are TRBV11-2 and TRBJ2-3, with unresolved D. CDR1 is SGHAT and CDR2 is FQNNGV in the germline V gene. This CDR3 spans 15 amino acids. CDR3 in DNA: TGTGCCAGCAGGTTAGCTGCAACTAGCACAGATACGCAGTATTTT. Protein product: CASRLAATSTDTQYF.

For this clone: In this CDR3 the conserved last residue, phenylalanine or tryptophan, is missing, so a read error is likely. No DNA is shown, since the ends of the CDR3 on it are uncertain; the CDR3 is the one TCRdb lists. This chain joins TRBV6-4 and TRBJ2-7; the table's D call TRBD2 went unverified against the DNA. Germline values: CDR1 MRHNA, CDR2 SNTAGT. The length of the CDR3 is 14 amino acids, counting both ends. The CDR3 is CASSEVSRGGFGTN.

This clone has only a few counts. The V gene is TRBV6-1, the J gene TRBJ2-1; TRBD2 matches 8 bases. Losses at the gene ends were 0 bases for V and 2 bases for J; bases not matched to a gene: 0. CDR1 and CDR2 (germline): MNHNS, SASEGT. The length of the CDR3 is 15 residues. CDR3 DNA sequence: TGTGCCAGCAGTGAAGCTAGCGGGACCTACAATGAGCAGTTCTTC. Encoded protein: CASSEASGTYNEQFF.

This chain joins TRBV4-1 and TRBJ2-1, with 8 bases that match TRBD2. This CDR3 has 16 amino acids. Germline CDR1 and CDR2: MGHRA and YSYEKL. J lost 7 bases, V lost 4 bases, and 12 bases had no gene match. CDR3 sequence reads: CASSLGGRTSLNEQFF. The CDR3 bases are TGCGCCAGCAGCCTCGGGGGTAGGACTAGCCTAAATGAGCAGTTCTTC.